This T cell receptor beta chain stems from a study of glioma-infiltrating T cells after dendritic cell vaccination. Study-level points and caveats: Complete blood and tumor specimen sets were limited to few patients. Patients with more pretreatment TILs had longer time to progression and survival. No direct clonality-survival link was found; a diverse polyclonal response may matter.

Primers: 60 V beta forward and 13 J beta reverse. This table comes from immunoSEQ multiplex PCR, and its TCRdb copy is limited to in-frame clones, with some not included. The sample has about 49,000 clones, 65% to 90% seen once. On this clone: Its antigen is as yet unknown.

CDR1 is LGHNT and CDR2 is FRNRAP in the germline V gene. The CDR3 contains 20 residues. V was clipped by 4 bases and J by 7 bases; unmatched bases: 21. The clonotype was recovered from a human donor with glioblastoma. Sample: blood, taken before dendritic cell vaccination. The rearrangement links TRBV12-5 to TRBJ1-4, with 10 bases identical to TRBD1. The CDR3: CASGYYNRDRGYSSGEKLFF. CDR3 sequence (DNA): TGTGCTAGTGGTTACTATAACCGGGACAGGGGCTACTCGAGCGGTGAAAAACTGTTTTTT.